These 6 T cell receptor beta chains originate from one sample sequenced in a study of blood T cell repertoires in COVID-19. TCRdb keeps only in-frame clones here, not all; method: immunoSEQ multiplex PCR. This repertoire shows over 200,000 clones, 70% to 90% found once; its top ten account for 5% to 6.5%. Sequenced input: peripheral blood. The receptors originated from an older man with acute or convalescent COVID-19.

The V call is TRBV11-2, the J call TRBJ2-2; 9 bases agree with TRBD2. Looked up from germline, CDR1 is SGHAT and CDR2 is FQNNGV. The J segment lost 7 bases and the V segment lost 3 bases, leaving 9 bases of the junction unmatched. This CDR3 region has 16 residues. The DNA for the CDR3 is TGTGCCAGCAGCTTGATTGGACTAGCGTTCGGCGGGGAGCTGTTTTTT. It specifies CASSLIGLAFGGELFF.

The V and J genes are TRBV2 and TRBJ1-6, with 11 bases lining up with TRBD1. V dropped 6 bases and J dropped 4; count of bases not matched to a gene: 2. Looked up from germline, CDR1 is SNHLY and CDR2 is FYNNEI. The CDR3 runs to 15 residues. CDR3 sequence reads: CASRGTGGYNSPLHF. The CDR3 region has the DNA TGTGCCAGCAGGGGGACAGGGGGGTATAATTCACCCCTCCACTTT.

The chain carries TRBV9 and TRBJ2-1, with 11 bases lining up with TRBD2. The junction had 13 bases not matched to a gene; V was cut back by 5 bases and J by 9 bases. This CDR3 has 16 amino acids. Germline CDR1 is SGDLS and CDR2 is YYNGEE. CDR3 coding DNA: TGTGCCAGCAGTGATCCTATAGCGGGAGGGCCTAGTGAGCAGTTCTTC. It is translated as CASSDPIAGGPSEQFF.

The V call is TRBV9, the J call TRBJ2-7; 7 bases map to TRBD1. Germline CDR1 SGDLS, CDR2 YYNGEE. This CDR3 contains 14 residues. With 4 bases clipped from V and 5 bases from J, the junction kept 9 bases outside the gene matches. For the CDR3, the DNA is TGTGCCAGCAGCTTCCCGGACAGGACCCACGAGCAGTACTTC. Encoded protein: CASSFPDRTHEQYF.

V gene TRBV19 combines with J gene TRBJ1-2, with D maybe TRBD1 (6 bases). There are 13 residues in the CDR3. Trimming stripped 7 bases from V and 4 bases from J, with 13 bases between. Germline V gives CDR1 LNHDA, CDR2 SQIVND (reference sequence). In DNA form, the CDR3 reads TGTGCCAGTATCGGGGGGCCGGCCTATGGCTACACCTTC. Translated: CASIGGPAYGYTF.

The DNA of the CDR3 is TGTGCCAGCAGCCCCCGGGACAACCGAAATGAGCAGTTCTTC. Protein: CASSPRDNRNEQFF. The J gene is TRBJ2-1, the V gene TRBV7-6, with a weak D call TRBD1 (6 bases). Trimming removed 5 bases from V and 7 bases from J, with 15 bases in between. Germline values: CDR1 SGHVS, CDR2 FNYEAQ. The CDR3 has 14 amino acids.